This section outlines one T cell receptor beta chain sequence together with its context. Profiled with immunoSEQ multiplex PCR; TCRdb holds only in-frame clones, not every one. The sample lists 30,000 to 35,000 clones, over 75% occurring once. Trimming pared 2 bases from V and 7 bases from J, leaving 9 bases between. CDR1 is SGHNT, CDR2 YENEEA, per germline. The CDR3 extends over 13 amino acids. These data originate in a study of blood T cell repertoires in COVID-19. About the study: COVID-19 samples, acute and convalescent, were from the United States, Italy and Spain. Sample material is recorded as cDNA or gDNA derived from T cells, B-cell-depleted T cells, or PBMCs.

This clonotype was sampled from a man older than 75 with active COVID-19. The J gene is TRBJ2-1, the V gene TRBV11-3; D possibly corresponds to TRBD1 (6 bases). The sequencing input was peripheral blood. Here the CDR3 reads CASSLTGWNEQFF. CDR3 bases: TGTGCCAGCAGCTTAACAGGGTGGAATGAGCAGTTCTTC.